This section outlines one TCR beta chain sequence together with its context. Its matching antigen is unknown. This entry belongs to a study of T-cell reconstitution after alpha-beta-depleted transplantation in children. Findings and limits, study-wide: T-cell counts and diversity were attributed mostly to newly produced T cells one year after transplant. High day-60 TCRbeta diversity in some patients came from surviving recipient T cells and thymic progenitors. At around two months after transplant, the alpha-beta T cells were reportedly derived from several hundred expanded clones that came from non-depleted graft cells.

Unique molecular identifiers were built into the TCRbeta library. TCRdb called the PCR reads again in MiXCR, with one record for every CDR3 protein. The profile shows 300,000 or so distinct CDR3 sequences, over 20% of them singletons. The CDR3 is made up of 11 amino acids. In germline, CDR1 is LNHDA, CDR2 SQIVND (reference sequence). Trimming cost V 5 bases and J 7 bases, with 5 bases left between them. The chain carries TRBV19 and TRBJ1-4; D is unresolved. Sample: PBMCs, mostly from graft donor cells, taken 180 days after TCRalphabeta/CD19-depleted stem cell transplant. This TCR came from a male patient aged 10-17 years who had a stem cell transplant for acute lymphoblastic leukemia, so the T cells may come from the graft donor. Here the CDR3 DNA reads TGTGCCAGTAGTTCCGGTGAAAAACTGTTTTTT. Protein product: CASSSGEKLFF.